The 27 T cell receptor beta chains below all came from one sample that was sequenced in a study of cytomegalovirus exposure and HLA in healthy donors. Both 60 Vbeta primers and 13 Jbeta primers went into the PCR. Produced via immunoSEQ multiplex PCR; TCRdb's table is partial and in-frame only. This sample has 95,000 to 150,000 clones, with approximately 80% found just once. Sequenced sample: PBMCs. These TCRs come from a man between 50 and 59 years old in good health and CMV-seronegative.

This chain links TRBV5-1 with TRBJ2-5, with a tentative D call TRBD2 (6 bases). Trimming removed 7 bases from V and 5 bases from J, with 21 bases in between. CDR1 and CDR2 from the germline V gene are SGHRS and YFSETQ. The CDR3 contains 15 residues. The CDR3, as DNA: TGCGCCAGCGGCCCTGGGGGGTTGGTTTCGGAGACCCAGTACTTC. It encodes CASGPGGLVSETQYF. Full variable domain (remainder filled in from reference TRBV5-1 and TRBJ2-5): KAGVTQTPRYLIKTRGQQVTLSCSPISGHRSVSWYQQTPGQGLQFLFEYFSETQRNKGNFPGRFSGRQFSNSRSEMNVSTLELGDSALYLCASGPGGLVSETQYFGPGTRLLVL.

This chain connects TRBV4-1 to TRBJ2-1; 10 bases align to TRBD2. Germline CDR1 and CDR2: MGHRA and YSYEKL. With V trimmed by 4 bases and J by 8 bases, 5 bases remained unmatched. CDR3 length: 14 amino acids. The CDR3 DNA sequence: TGCGCCAGCAGCCGGAGCGGGGGGGCCCATGAGCAGTTCTTC. Its translation: CASSRSGGAHEQFF.

The chain is built from TRBV19 and TRBJ1-3, with D unclear. CDR1 and CDR2 (germline): LNHDA, SQIVND (reference sequence). V lost 3 bases and J lost 3, with 15 bases in between. The CDR3 runs to 16 residues. CDR3 bases: TGTGCCAGTAGTATGGAGGACTTCTTCGATGGAAACACCATATATTTT. It translates to CASSMEDFFDGNTIYF.

This clone was seen once. The chain uses TRBV15 and TRBJ2-3, with 8 bases that match TRBD2. CDR3 length: 19 amino acids. J was trimmed by 4 bases and V by 1 base; bases with no gene match: 16. CDR1 and CDR2 from the germline V gene are LNHNV and YYDKDF (reference sequence). The CDR3 bases are TGTGCCACCAGCAGAGGGGCAGGGAGTCAGCGGGGGTTGGCAGATACGCAGTATTTT. Translating it yields CATSRGAGSQRGLADTQYF.

In this sample, this clone turned up once. This rearrangement joins TRBV7-9 to TRBJ2-2; 14 bases map to TRBD2. This CDR3 contains 17 residues. Germline V gene lookup returns CDR1 SEHNR and CDR2 FQNEAQ (reference sequence). Trimming at V came to 5 bases and at J to 4 bases, leaving 6 bases not matched to a gene. CDR3 bases: TGTGCCAGCAGCCCAGGACTAGCGGGGGGTGTCACCGGGGAGCTGTTTTTT. This gives the protein CASSPGLAGGVTGELFF.

This chain connects TRBV5-5 to TRBJ1-2; 8 bases are a match to TRBD1. The germline CDR1 and CDR2 sequences are SGHKS and YYEKEE (reference sequence). V shed 2 bases and J 2 bases; nucleotides not matched to a gene: 2. This CDR3 comprises 14 residues. The CDR3 DNA reads TGTGCCAGCAGCTTAGCAGGGGGCAACTATGGCTACACCTTC. This sequence encodes CASSLAGGNYGYTF.

There are a few counts of this clone. The V gene is TRBV4-2, the J gene TRBJ1-2; D call uncertain. V dropped 0 bases and J dropped 2 bases, with 10 bases sitting between them. Germline values: CDR1 LGHNA, CDR2 YNFKEQ. The CDR3 covers 15 residues. CDR3 bases: TGTGCCAGCAGCCAAGATCTGCGGGAAAACTATGGCTACACCTTC. It encodes CASSQDLRENYGYTF.

The V call is TRBV7-6, the J call TRBJ2-7; 7 bases are shared with TRBD1. Germline V gene lookup returns CDR1 SGHVS and CDR2 FNYEAQ. The length of the CDR3 is 14 residues. V trimming: 1 base; J trimming: 1 base; junction bases outside the gene matches: 1. The CDR3 spells CASSLGTGSYEQYF. The CDR3 region has the DNA TGTGCCAGCAGCTTAGGGACAGGATCCTACGAGCAGTACTTC.

The chain has TRBV7-2 and TRBJ1-5; D is uncertain. V lost 5 bases to trimming and J lost 7 bases, with 9 bases between them. From germline, CDR1 is SGHTA and CDR2 FQGNSA. This CDR3 comprises 12 residues. The CDR3 DNA reads as TGTGCCAGCAGCGAAAACAGACAGCCCCAGCATTTT. This encodes CASSENRQPQHF.

The CDR3 protein is CSVEVGVYTEAFF. The CDR3 DNA follows: TGCAGCGTTGAAGTGGGAGTGTACACTGAAGCTTTCTTT. The chain uses TRBV29-1 and TRBJ1-1; D gene ambiguous. CDR1 and CDR2 (germline): SQVTM, ANQGSEA. Trimming removed 1 base at V and 3 bases at J, with 9 bases between. The CDR3 extends over 13 amino acids.

This clone was recorded only once. The V gene is TRBV9, the J gene TRBJ1-6; no firm D call. Germline lookup yields CDR1 SGDLS and CDR2 YYNGEE. The CDR3 loop spans 14 amino acids. Trimming took 0 bases from V and 8 from J, leaving 9 bases between them. The CDR3: CASSVDAQDSPLHF. CDR3 sequence (DNA): TGTGCCAGCAGCGTAGATGCGCAAGATTCACCCCTCCACTTT. The whole variable domain, filled in from reference TRBV9 and TRBJ1-6, reads DSGVTQTPKHLITATGQRVTLRCSPRSGDLSVYWYQQSLDQGLQFLIQYYNGEERAKGNILERFSAQQFPDLHSELNLSSLELGDSALYFCASSVDAQDSPLHFGNGTRLTVT.

V and J are TRBV27 and TRBJ1-6; a possible D gene is TRBD1 (5 bases). Trimming removed 2 bases from V and 0 bases from J, with 11 bases in between. The CDR3 has 17 residues. The germline CDR1 and CDR2 sequences are MNHEY and SMNVEV (reference sequence). CDR3 in DNA: TGTGCCAGCAGTTTAACAGGTCCTAGCTCCTATAATTCACCCCTCCACTTT. It translates to CASSLTGPSSYNSPLHF.

This sequence joins TRBV7-2 and TRBJ2-1, with D perhaps matching TRBD2 (7 bases). Trimming left V 5 bases short and J 6 bases short, with 20 bases between. Germline CDR1 and CDR2: SGHTA and FQGNSA. CDR3 length: 16 residues. This CDR3 is CASSVPPGGLPNEQFF. DNA of the CDR3: TGTGCCAGCAGCGTACCCCCGGGGGGCCTACCCAATGAGCAGTTCTTC.

The chain joins TRBV4-2 to TRBJ1-1, with D unclear. Trimming pared 0 bases from V and 10 bases from J, leaving 12 bases between. Germline loops: CDR1 LGHNA, CDR2 YNFKEQ. The CDR3 is made up of 13 amino acids. CDR3 nucleotide sequence: TGTGCCAGCAGCCAAGATCGAGGGCTTGGAGCTTTCTTT. Translation: CASSQDRGLGAFF.

V is TRBV6-5 and J is TRBJ1-6; 9 bases are a match to TRBD1. Trimming took 6 bases from V and 8 from J; bases not matched to a gene: 5. Germline loops: CDR1 MNHEY, CDR2 SVGAGI. This CDR3 comprises 14 residues. The DNA for the CDR3 is TGTGCCAGCAGGGCGGACAGGGGTCATTCACCCCTCCACTTT. Amino acids: CASRADRGHSPLHF.

The chain has TRBV2 and TRBJ2-5, with D tentatively TRBD1 (5 bases). Per the germline V gene, CDR1 is SNHLY and CDR2 is FYNNEI. The CDR3 runs 15 residues. Trimming cost V 3 bases and J 7 bases, with 18 bases left between them. In DNA form, the CDR3 reads TGTGCCAGCAGTGACCCCCGGCAGGGCGGAGTGACCCAGTACTTC. Translation: CASSDPRQGGVTQYF.

In this sample, this clone turned up a few times. CDR3 nucleotide sequence: TGCGCCAGCAGTTTAGGGGCTGCTGGAAACACCATATATTTT. The encoded protein is CASSLGAAGNTIYF. This chain connects TRBV10-2 to TRBJ1-3; weak D call: TRBD1 (5 bases). In germline, CDR1 is WSHSY, CDR2 SAAADI. V lost 5 bases to trimming and J lost 2 bases, with 10 bases between them. This CDR3 is 14 amino acids long.

The CDR3 loop is CASTTGGRGSEAFF. The DNA for the CDR3 is TGTGCCAGCACCACAGGGGGTAGAGGGTCTGAAGCTTTCTTT. The chain combines TRBV28 with TRBJ1-1; 8 nucleotides align to TRBD1. V lost 7 bases to trimming and J lost 6 bases; unmatched junction nucleotides: 10. CDR3 length: 14 amino acids. Germline assignment: CDR1 MDHEN and CDR2 SYDVKM.

This chain links TRBV5-1 with TRBJ2-5; 9 nucleotides align to TRBD2. Germline V gene data show CDR1 as SGHRS and CDR2 as YFSETQ. V was pared by 4 bases and J by 0 bases, with 10 bases of the junction left unmatched. The CDR3 consists of 17 residues. The CDR3 DNA reads TGCGCCAGCAGCCCCTCTGGGGCGGGGGGGAACCAAGAGACCCAGTACTTC. Its translation: CASSPSGAGGNQETQYF.

This sequence joins TRBV19 and TRBJ2-3; 8 bases are a match to TRBD2. The CDR3 is 17 residues long. Germline V gene lookup returns CDR1 LNHDA and CDR2 SQIVND (reference sequence). V shed 6 bases and J 0 bases; nucleotides not matched to a gene: 11. The CDR3 DNA follows: TGTGCCAGTAGAGGCCCCTCAAGCGGGAGAAGCACAGATACGCAGTATTTT. Protein: CASRGPSSGRSTDTQYF.

The chain couples TRBV5-4 to TRBJ1-2, with D possibly being TRBD1 (6 bases). CDR1 is SGHNT and CDR2 is YYREEE in the germline V gene (reference sequence). The CDR3 consists of 14 residues. Trimming shortened V by 3 bases and J by 4 bases, and 13 bases separated the two germline ends. CDR3 sequence reads: CASSSPGQIYGYTF. CDR3 nucleotide sequence: TGTGCCAGCAGCTCGCCGGGACAAATCTATGGCTACACCTTC.

CDR3 sequence reads: CASSYPPGQGTEAFF. In DNA, the CDR3 is TGTGCCAGCAGTTACCCACCGGGACAGGGAACTGAAGCTTTCTTT. V usage is TRBV6-5 and J usage is TRBJ1-1; 9 bases map to TRBD1. The CDR3 covers 15 residues. Germline loops: CDR1 MNHEY, CDR2 SVGAGI. With 2 bases clipped from V and 5 bases from J, the junction kept 6 bases outside the gene matches.

This clone was recorded a few times. The chain recombines TRBV5-1 with TRBJ1-1, with 7 bases lining up with TRBD1. The junction had 7 bases not matched to a gene; V was cut back by 0 bases and J by 2 bases. Looked up from germline, CDR1 is SGHRS and CDR2 is YFSETQ. This CDR3 region has 16 residues. The CDR3 reads CASSLEGGTFNTEAFF. The CDR3 DNA follows: TGCGCCAGCAGCTTGGAAGGGGGCACATTTAACACTGAAGCTTTCTTT.

The V and J genes are TRBV27 and TRBJ1-6, with a possible D match to TRBD1 (6 bases). CDR3 size: 15 residues. V lost 2 bases, J lost 8 bases, and 13 bases lay in between. Germline CDR1 is MNHEY and CDR2 is SMNVEV (reference sequence). This chain's CDR3 is CASSLIGGSYSPLHF. The CDR3 nucleotides are TGTGCCAGCAGTTTAATAGGGGGTAGCTATTCACCCCTCCACTTT.

The chain is built from TRBV11-2 and TRBJ2-7, with TRBD1 as a possible D gene (6 bases). CDR3 length equals 15 residues. Germline assignment: CDR1 SGHAT and CDR2 FQNNGV. V was shortened by 6 bases and J by 1 base, with 16 bases between the two germline ends. The CDR3 region is CASRRAFRGSYEQYV. The CDR3 nucleotides are TGTGCCAGCAGACGGGCGTTCAGGGGTTCCTACGAGCAGTACGTC.

The gene calls are TRBV10-1 and TRBJ1-5, with TRBD1 matching over 7 bases. From germline, CDR1 is WNHNN and CDR2 SYGVQD (reference sequence). The CDR3 totals 18 residues. Germline trimming cut 9 bases from V and 0 bases from J; bases unmatched to any gene: 17. The CDR3 DNA follows: TGCGCCAGAACTATAGGCCCTCTAGGGACAGATAGCAATCAGCCCCAGCATTTT. Amino acids: CARTIGPLGTDSNQPQHF.

V usage is TRBV7-9 and J usage is TRBJ1-5; D may be TRBD1 (5 bases). This CDR3 is 13 amino acids long. Per germline, CDR1 SEHNR and CDR2 FQNEAQ (reference sequence). V was shortened by 5 bases and J by 6 bases, with 11 bases between the two germline ends. The CDR3 bases are TGTGCCAGCAGCCCGGGGGTTATTCAGCCCCAGCATTTT. Translation gives CASSPGVIQPQHF. Drawing the rest from reference TRBV7-9 and TRBJ1-5, the complete variable domain is DTGVSQNPRHKITKRGQNVTFRCDPISEHNRLYWYRQTLGQGPEFLTYFQNEAQLEKSRLLSDRFSAERPKGSFSTLEIQRTEQGDSAMYLCASSPGVIQPQHFGDGTRLSIL.